This paragraph covers one T cell receptor beta chain sequence. The data stem from a study of blood T cell repertoires in COVID-19. In the original analysis: Using reference gene primer amplification, nucleated cell counts were estimated. Assay: immunoSEQ multiplex PCR; the TCRdb copy retains only in-frame clones and omits some. The DNA was the basis for D and trimming; V, J and clone size are from that table. The sample carries 140,000 or so clones, about 83% recorded once. CDR1 and CDR2 from the germline V gene are MGHDK and SYGVNS. This CDR3 spans 14 amino acids. V lost 3 bases and J lost 4, with 13 bases in between.

This chain joins TRBV25-1 and TRBJ2-7; perhaps TRBD1 as D (5 bases). Sequencing input: peripheral blood. This TCR was recovered from a woman aged 45-59 years with active or convalescent COVID-19. CDR3: CASSDPGIRYEQYF. The DNA for the CDR3 is TGTGCCAGCAGTGATCCAGGGATTCGATACGAGCAGTACTTC.